One and the same sample provided the 13 T cell receptor beta chains below, sequenced in a study of shared clonotypes between healthy human individuals. Data came from immunoSEQ multiplex PCR; TCRdb stores just in-frame clones and leaves some out. The repertoire holds more than 850,000 clones, with around 78% as singletons. Sequenced material: memory CD4+ T cells from PBMCs. Subset denoted: CD45RA-negative fraction. The receptors were sampled from a man aged 18 to 29 in good health. Some clones in this sample may be carry-over from other donors' samples.

This clone came up once. V is TRBV19 and J is TRBJ1-1; a weak D match, TRBD1 (5 bases). V was pared by 6 bases and J by 5 bases, with 10 bases between. The CDR3 spans 12 residues. CDR1 and CDR2 from the germline V gene are LNHDA and SQIVND (reference sequence). The CDR3 sequence is CASSFRDTEAFF. CDR3 nucleotide sequence: TGTGCCAGTAGCTTCAGGGATACTGAAGCTTTCTTT.

The chain links TRBV13 to TRBJ2-3, with 14 bases aligning to TRBD2. The CDR3 consists of 19 residues. The trim removed 0 bases at V and 6 bases at J, leaving 11 bases unmatched. Germline V gene sequence: CDR1 PRHDT, CDR2 FYEKMQ (reference sequence). CDR3 loop: CASSLGSPGLAGAPDTQYF. The CDR3 bases are TGTGCCAGCAGCTTAGGATCCCCGGGACTAGCGGGAGCCCCTGATACGCAGTATTTT.

This sequence joins TRBV30 and TRBJ2-1; 7 positions match TRBD1. The CDR3 is 13 residues long. After removal of 3 bases from V and 15 bases from J, the junction contained 14 bases not matched to a gene. Germline CDR1 is GTSNPN and CDR2 is SVGIG (reference sequence). The CDR3 spells CAWSANLRDRPFF. In DNA, the CDR3 is TGTGCCTGGAGCGCCAATCTCCGGGACAGACCGTTCTTC. Using reference TRBV30 and TRBJ2-1 for the parts outside the CDR3, the full variable domain is SQTIHQWPATLVQPVGSPLSLECTVEGTSNPNLYWYRQAAGRGLQLLFYSVGIGQISSEVPQNLSASRPQDRQFILSSKKLLLSDSGFYLCAWSANLRDRPFFGPGTRLTVL.

The chain joins TRBV6-1 to TRBJ2-1, with TRBD1 as a possible D gene (6 bases). The ends were cut back, 5 bases at V and 2 bases at J, with 13 bases in the middle. This CDR3 has 15 residues. Germline V lookup: CDR1 MNHNS, CDR2 SASEGT. The CDR3 sequence: CASSTDRTPYNEQFF. CDR3 coding DNA: TGTGCCAGCAGTACCGACAGGACTCCCTACAATGAGCAGTTCTTC.

A remark on this clone: This specimen includes other DNA sequences encoding the same CDR3. CDR3: CASRGRANYGYTF. DNA for the CDR3: TGTGCCAGCAGGGGCAGAGCTAACTATGGCTACACCTTC. V gene TRBV2 combines with J gene TRBJ1-2; unclear D gene. Germline values: CDR1 SNHLY, CDR2 FYNNEI. The CDR3 has 13 amino acids. Trimming removed 6 bases at V and 0 bases at J, with 8 bases between.

This clone was seen a few times. The V gene is TRBV2, the J gene TRBJ1-2; D is ambiguous. The CDR3 contains 13 residues. V shed 6 bases and J shed 8 bases, with 16 bases lying between them. Looked up from germline, CDR1 is SNHLY and CDR2 is FYNNEI. The CDR3 bases are TGTGCCAGCAGCCTAACTGAGTCGGGAGGCTACACCTTC. As protein: CASSLTESGGYTF.

In its sample, this clone was seen a few times. The rearrangement joins TRBV30 to TRBJ1-1; TRBD1 is a possible D gene (6 bases). CDR1 and CDR2 (germline): GTSNPN, SVGIG (reference sequence). This CDR3 contains 12 residues. The V end lost 0 bases, the J end lost 10 bases, and 12 bases lay between the germline ends. The CDR3 DNA sequence: TGTGCCTGGAGTGTACAGGGTCTGGGAGCTTTCTTT. Translated, it gives CAWSVQGLGAFF.

This rearrangement joins TRBV28 to TRBJ1-1; 9 bases agree with TRBD1. The CDR3 covers 17 residues. Germline lookup yields CDR1 MDHEN and CDR2 SYDVKM. The V and J ends lost 6 bases and 1 base, in that order; junction bases with no gene match: 12. CDR3 nucleotide sequence: TGTGCCAGCAGGCTACCGGGGACAGGGTATCGGAACACTGAAGCTTTCTTT. The encoded protein is CASRLPGTGYRNTEAFF.

A remark on this clone: Distinct nucleotide sequences in the sample also encode this CDR3. CDR3 in DNA: TGCGCCAGCAGCTCCGGACAGGGGTCCTACGAGCAGTACTTC. Its protein product is CASSSGQGSYEQYF. The V call is TRBV5-1, the J call TRBJ2-7; 9 bases are shared with TRBD1. V lost 3 bases to trimming and J lost 1 base; unmatched junction nucleotides: 2. Germline V gives CDR1 SGHRS, CDR2 YFSETQ. The length of the CDR3 is 14 residues.

The V gene is TRBV5-1, the J gene TRBJ2-3, with D unclear. Per the germline V gene, CDR1 is SGHRS and CDR2 is YFSETQ. V shed 0 bases and J shed 2 bases, with 10 bases lying between them. This CDR3 is built from 15 residues. The CDR3 loop reads CASSLDGNPTDTQYF. CDR3 nucleotides: TGCGCCAGCAGCTTGGACGGAAACCCCACAGATACGCAGTATTTT.

J is TRBJ1-5 and V is TRBV2; 7 bases map to TRBD1. CDR1 is SNHLY, CDR2 FYNNEI, per germline. The CDR3 length is 14 residues. The junction had 3 bases not matched to a gene; V was cut back by 5 bases and J by 2 bases. The CDR3 protein is CASSRDRGNQPQHF. CDR3 bases: TGTGCCAGCAGTCGAGACAGGGGCAATCAGCCCCAGCATTTT.

The chain is built from TRBV7-6 and TRBJ2-7; 13 bases map to TRBD2. The CDR3 sequence is 15 residues long. J gave up 7 bases and V 4 bases, and 7 bases lay outside the gene matches. CDR1 is SGHVS and CDR2 is FNYEAQ in the germline V gene. CDR3 region: CASSWGTSGTGEQYF. As DNA, the CDR3 is TGTGCCAGCAGCTGGGGGACTAGCGGGACTGGGGAGCAGTACTTC.

The CDR3 bases are TGTGCCACCACCCAGGGGGGCAGGGGGGTGAATCAGCCCCAGCATTTT. Translated: CATTQGGRGVNQPQHF. The gene calls are TRBV15 and TRBJ1-5, with TRBD1 matching 7 bases. Trimming cost V 7 bases and J 4 bases; bases outside gene matches: 13. The length of the CDR3 is 16 residues. Germline CDR1 reads LNHNV; CDR2 reads YYDKDF (reference sequence). The whole variable domain, remainder taken from reference TRBV15 and TRBJ1-5, is DAMVIQNPRYQVTQFGKPVTLSCSQTLNHNVMYWYQQKSSQAPKLLFHYYDKDFNNEADTPDNFQSRRPNTSFCFLDIRSPGLGDTAMYLCATTQGGRGVNQPQHFGDGTRLSIL.